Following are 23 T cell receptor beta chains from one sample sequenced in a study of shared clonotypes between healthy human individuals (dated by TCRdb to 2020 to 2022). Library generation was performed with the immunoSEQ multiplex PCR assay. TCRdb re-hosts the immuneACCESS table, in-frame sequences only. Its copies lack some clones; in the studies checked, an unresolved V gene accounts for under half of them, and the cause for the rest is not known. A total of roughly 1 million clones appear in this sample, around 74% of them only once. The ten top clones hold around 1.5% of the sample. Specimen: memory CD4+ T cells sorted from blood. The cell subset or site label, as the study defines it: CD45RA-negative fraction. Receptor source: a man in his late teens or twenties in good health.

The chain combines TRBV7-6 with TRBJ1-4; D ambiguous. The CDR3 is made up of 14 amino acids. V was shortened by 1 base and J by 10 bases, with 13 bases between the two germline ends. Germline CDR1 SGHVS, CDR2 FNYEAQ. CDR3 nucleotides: TGTGCCAGCAGCTTAGGGGGTCCAGGAGGAAAACTGTTTTTT. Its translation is CASSLGGPGGKLFF.

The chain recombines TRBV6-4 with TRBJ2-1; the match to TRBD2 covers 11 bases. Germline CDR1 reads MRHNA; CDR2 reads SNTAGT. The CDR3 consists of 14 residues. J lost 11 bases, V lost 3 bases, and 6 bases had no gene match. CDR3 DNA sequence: TGTGCCAGCAGTGAGGGACTAGCGGTTCGAAAGCAGTTCTTC. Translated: CASSEGLAVRKQFF.

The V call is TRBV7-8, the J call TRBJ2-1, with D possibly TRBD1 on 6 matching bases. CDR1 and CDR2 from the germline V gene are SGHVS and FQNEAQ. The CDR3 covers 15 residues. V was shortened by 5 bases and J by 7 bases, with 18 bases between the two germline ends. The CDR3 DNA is TGTGCCAGCAGCCCTGAGGGGGTGATAGGGAATGAGCAGTTCTTC. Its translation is CASSPEGVIGNEQFF.

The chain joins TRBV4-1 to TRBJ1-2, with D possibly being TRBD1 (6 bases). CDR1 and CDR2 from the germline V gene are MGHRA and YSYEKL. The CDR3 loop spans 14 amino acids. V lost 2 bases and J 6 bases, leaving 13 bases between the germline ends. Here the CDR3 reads CASSQQGRWDGYTF. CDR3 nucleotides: TGCGCCAGCAGCCAACAGGGGCGCTGGGATGGCTACACCTTC.

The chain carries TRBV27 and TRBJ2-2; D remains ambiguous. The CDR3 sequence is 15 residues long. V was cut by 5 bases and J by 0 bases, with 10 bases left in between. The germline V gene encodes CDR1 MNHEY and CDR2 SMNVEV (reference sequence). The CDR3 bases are TGTGCCAGCAGTGTAGGCGGTGCGAACACCGGGGAGCTGTTTTTT. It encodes CASSVGGANTGELFF.

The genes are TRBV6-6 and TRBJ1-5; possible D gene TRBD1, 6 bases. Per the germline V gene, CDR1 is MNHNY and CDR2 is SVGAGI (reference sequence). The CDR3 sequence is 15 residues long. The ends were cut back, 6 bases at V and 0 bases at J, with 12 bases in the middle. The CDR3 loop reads CASSPQGPSNQPQHF. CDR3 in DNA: TGTGCCAGCAGCCCTCAGGGGCCTAGCAATCAGCCCCAGCATTTT.

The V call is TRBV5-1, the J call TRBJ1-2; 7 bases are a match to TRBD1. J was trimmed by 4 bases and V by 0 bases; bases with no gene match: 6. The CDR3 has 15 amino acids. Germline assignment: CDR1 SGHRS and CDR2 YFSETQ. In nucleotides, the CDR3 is TGCGCCAGCAGCTTGGGGGGGGACAGTCCCTATGGCTACACCTTC. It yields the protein CASSLGGDSPYGYTF.

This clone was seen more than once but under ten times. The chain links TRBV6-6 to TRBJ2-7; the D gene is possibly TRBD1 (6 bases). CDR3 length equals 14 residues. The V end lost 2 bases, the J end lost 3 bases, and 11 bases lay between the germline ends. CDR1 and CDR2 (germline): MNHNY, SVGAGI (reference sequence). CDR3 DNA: TGTGCCAGCAGTTACGAAAGCAGGGGCTACGAGCAGTACTTC. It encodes CASSYESRGYEQYF.

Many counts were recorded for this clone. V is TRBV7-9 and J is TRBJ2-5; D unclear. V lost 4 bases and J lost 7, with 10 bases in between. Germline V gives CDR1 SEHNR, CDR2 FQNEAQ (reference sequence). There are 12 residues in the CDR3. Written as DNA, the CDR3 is TGTGCCAGCAGCTCCGAAACTGGGACCCAGTACTTC. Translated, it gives CASSSETGTQYF.

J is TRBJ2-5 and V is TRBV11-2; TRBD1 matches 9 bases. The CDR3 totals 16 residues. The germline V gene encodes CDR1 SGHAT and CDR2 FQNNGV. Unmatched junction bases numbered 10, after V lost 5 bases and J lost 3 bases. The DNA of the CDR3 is TGTGCCAGCAGCCAGATATCGGGACAGGGTGAAGAGACCCAGTACTTC. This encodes CASSQISGQGEETQYF.

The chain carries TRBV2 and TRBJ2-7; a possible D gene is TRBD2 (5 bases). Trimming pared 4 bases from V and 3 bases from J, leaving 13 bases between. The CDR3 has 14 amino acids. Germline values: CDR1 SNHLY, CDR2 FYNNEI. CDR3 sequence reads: CASSVGRSGYEQYF. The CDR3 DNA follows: TGTGCCAGCAGTGTTGGTAGGAGCGGCTACGAGCAGTACTTC.

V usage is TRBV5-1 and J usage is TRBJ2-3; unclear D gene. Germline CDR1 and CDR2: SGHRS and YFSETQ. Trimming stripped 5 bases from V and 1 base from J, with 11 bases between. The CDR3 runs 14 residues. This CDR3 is CASRVSDGTDTQYF. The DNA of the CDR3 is TGCGCCAGCAGGGTCAGCGATGGCACAGATACGCAGTATTTT.

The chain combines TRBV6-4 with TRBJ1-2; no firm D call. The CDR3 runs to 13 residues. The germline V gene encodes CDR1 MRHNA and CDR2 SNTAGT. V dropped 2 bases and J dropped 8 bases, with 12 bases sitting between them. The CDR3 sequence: CASSDPLIGGYTF. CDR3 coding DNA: TGTGCCAGCAGTGACCCACTTATTGGGGGCTACACCTTC.

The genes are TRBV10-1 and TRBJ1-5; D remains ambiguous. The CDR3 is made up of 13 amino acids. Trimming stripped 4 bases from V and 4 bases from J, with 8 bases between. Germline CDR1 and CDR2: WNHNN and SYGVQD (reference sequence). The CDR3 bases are TGCGCCAGCAGTGTGCCGGGGAATCAGCCCCAGCATTTT. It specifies CASSVPGNQPQHF.

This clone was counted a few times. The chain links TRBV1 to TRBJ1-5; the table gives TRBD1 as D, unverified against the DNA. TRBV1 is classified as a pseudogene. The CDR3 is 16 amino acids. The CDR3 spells CTSSQPRGPLNQPQHF. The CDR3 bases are TGCACCAGCAGCCAGCCCAGGGGGCCCCTTAATCAGCCCCAGCATTTT.

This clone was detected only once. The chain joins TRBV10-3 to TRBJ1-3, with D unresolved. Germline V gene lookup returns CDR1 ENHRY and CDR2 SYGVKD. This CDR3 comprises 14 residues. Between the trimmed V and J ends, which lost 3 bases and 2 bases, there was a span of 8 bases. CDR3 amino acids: CAISDQAAGNTIYF. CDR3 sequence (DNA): TGTGCCATCAGTGACCAGGCCGCTGGAAACACCATATATTTT.

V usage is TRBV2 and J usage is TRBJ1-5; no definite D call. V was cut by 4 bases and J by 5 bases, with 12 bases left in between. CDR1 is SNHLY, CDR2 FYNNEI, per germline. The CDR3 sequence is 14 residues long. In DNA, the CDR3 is TGTGCCAGCAGTGGGATTGGAGGGCATCAGCCCCAGCATTTT. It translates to CASSGIGGHQPQHF.

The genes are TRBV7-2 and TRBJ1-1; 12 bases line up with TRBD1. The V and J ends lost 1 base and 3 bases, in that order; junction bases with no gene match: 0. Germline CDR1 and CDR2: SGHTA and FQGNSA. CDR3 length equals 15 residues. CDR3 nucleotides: TGTGCCAGCAGCTTAGGGGACAGGGGGCACACTGAAGCTTTCTTT. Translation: CASSLGDRGHTEAFF. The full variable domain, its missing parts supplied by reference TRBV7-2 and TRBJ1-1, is GAGVSQSPSNKVTEKGKDVELRCDPISGHTALYWYRQSLGQGLEFLIYFQGNSAPDKSGLPSDRFSAERTGGSVSTLTIQRTQQEDSAVYLCASSLGDRGHTEAFFGQGTRLTVV.

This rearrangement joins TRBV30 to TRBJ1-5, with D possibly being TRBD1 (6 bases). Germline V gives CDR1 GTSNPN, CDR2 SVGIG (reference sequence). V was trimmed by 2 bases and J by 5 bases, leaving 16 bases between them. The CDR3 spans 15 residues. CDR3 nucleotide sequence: TGTGCCTGGAGTTCTAACGGGCAGGGGTATCAGCCCCAGCATTTT. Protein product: CAWSSNGQGYQPQHF.

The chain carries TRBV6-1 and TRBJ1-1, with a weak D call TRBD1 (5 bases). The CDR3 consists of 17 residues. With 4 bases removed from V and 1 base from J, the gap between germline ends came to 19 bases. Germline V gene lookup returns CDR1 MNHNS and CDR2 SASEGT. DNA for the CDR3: TGTGCCAGCAGTGTACTCGGCGTGGGGGTTGGGAACACTGAAGCTTTCTTT. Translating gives CASSVLGVGVGNTEAFF.

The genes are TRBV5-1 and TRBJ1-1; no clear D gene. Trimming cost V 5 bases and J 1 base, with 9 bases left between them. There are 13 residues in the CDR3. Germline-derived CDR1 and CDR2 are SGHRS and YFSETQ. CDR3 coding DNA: TGCGCCAGCAGGATCGATCCGAACACTGAAGCTTTCTTT. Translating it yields CASRIDPNTEAFF.

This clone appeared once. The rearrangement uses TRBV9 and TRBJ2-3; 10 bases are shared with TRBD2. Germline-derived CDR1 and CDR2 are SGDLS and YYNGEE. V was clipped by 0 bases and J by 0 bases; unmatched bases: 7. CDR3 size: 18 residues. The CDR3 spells CASSVGLAGGHSTDTQYF. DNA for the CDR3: TGTGCCAGCAGCGTAGGATTAGCGGGGGGCCATAGCACAGATACGCAGTATTTT.

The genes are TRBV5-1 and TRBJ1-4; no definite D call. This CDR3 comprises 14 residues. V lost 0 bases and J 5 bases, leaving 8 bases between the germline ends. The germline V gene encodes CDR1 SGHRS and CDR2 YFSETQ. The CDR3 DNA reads TGCGCCAGCAGCTTGGTGGGCGGGAATGAAAAACTGTTTTTT. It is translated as CASSLVGGNEKLFF.